This is a list of T cell receptor beta chains from one sample in a study of identical twins. TCRdb independently ran MiXCR on the 5' RACE reads; one entry per CDR3 protein. The sample includes around 240,000 distinct CDR3 sequences, roughly 7% of them seen just once. In addition, the sample was reused for a study of yellow fever vaccine responses in identical twins.

The sample consisted of memory (CD45RO+) T cells sorted from blood. The receptor set was obtained from a woman aged 18-35 years in good health. Each CDR3 is given with its conserved first and last residue. The D gene is left open where the match is weak. For some rows the clone size is stated as once, few or many, or as a class when expanded; others skip it.

cdr3_aa | cdr3_nt | clone_size | j_call | v_call | d_call
CASSLDQRGGAGYTF | TGTGCCAGCAGCTTAGATCAACGTGGAGGGGCTGGCTACACCTTC | many | TRBJ1-2 | TRBV7-9 | -
CASSTGDRDNTEAFF | TGCGCCAGCAGCACTGGGGACAGGGACAACACTGAAGCTTTCTTT | many | TRBJ1-1 | TRBV5-1 | TRBD1
CSARPTGTGPLYEQFF | TGCAGTGCTAGGCCGACCGGGACAGGTCCCCTGTATGAGCAGTTCTTC | few | TRBJ2-1 | TRBV20-1 | TRBD1
CASSQGAMNSPLHF | TGTGCCAGCAGCCAAGGGGCCATGAATTCACCCCTCCACTTT | - | TRBJ1-6 | TRBV3-1 | -
CAISEPSGAGGNTEAFF | TGTGCCATCAGTGAGCCCTCGGGAGCGGGAGGGAACACTGAAGCTTTCTTT | few | TRBJ1-1 | TRBV10-3 | -
CASSPAPAVRAFF | TGTGCCAGCAGCCCAGCCCCGGCTGTACGAGCTTTCTTT | few | TRBJ1-1 | TRBV7-2 | -
CAITSSSQMSSGNTIYF | TGTGCCATCACTTCCAGTTCTCAAATGAGCTCTGGAAACACCATATATTTT | many | TRBJ1-3 | TRBV10-3 | -
CASSQVGQGLMNTEAFF | TGCGCCAGCAGCCAAGTAGGACAGGGCCTAATGAACACTGAAGCTTTCTTT | many | TRBJ1-1 | TRBV4-1 | TRBD1
CASSSSPFTDTQYF | TGCGCCAGCAGCTCCTCACCCTTCACAGATACGCAGTATTTT | few | TRBJ2-3 | TRBV5-1 | -
CASSLGRWEGGYTF | TGTGCCAGCAGCTTGGGCCGGTGGGAGGGTGGCTACACCTTC | few | TRBJ1-2 | TRBV5-6 | -
CASSEPSLEHTGELFF | TGTGCCAGCAGCGAACCGTCATTAGAACACACCGGGGAGCTGTTTTTT | - | TRBJ2-2 | TRBV7-9 | -
CASTPASGTGENGYTF | TGCGCCAGCACACCGGCCTCCGGGACAGGGGAGAATGGCTACACCTTC | - | TRBJ1-2 | TRBV5-1 | TRBD1
CSAADATEKLFF | TGCAGTGCTGCAGACGCTACTGAAAAACTGTTTTTT | few | TRBJ1-4 | TRBV20-1 | -
CSASGRALEQFF | TGCAGTGCTAGCGGGAGGGCCCTCGAGCAGTTCTTC | - | TRBJ2-1 | TRBV20-1 | TRBD2